This T cell receptor beta chain was recovered during a study of low-dose radiotherapy and immunotherapy resistance in tumors. The wider study: One day before radiation and immunotherapy, intravenous cyclophosphamide 200 mg/m2 was administered, with this repeated every two weeks. Patients' oral aspirin dose was 300 mg daily across four cycles from cycle 1 day 1.

Covering alpha and beta chains, TRAV- and TRBV-specific primers were used for the first-strand cDNA. The TCRs were subjected to amplification over roughly 18 PCR cycles employing a constant-region primer in conjunction with a V-primer adapter. Via MiXCR, TCRdb re-called the reads, giving one row per CDR3 protein. The data show around 80,000 distinct CDR3 sequences, with less than 20% seen just once and roughly 1.4% held by the top ten. From germline, CDR1 is MNHEY and CDR2 SVGEGT. Trimming cost V 6 bases and J 4 bases, with 6 bases left between them. The CDR3 has 11 amino acids. This clonotype was seen repeatedly, ten times or more. The time point here: after trial treatment. Treatment denoted: LDRT plus nivolumab, ipilimumab, low-dose cyclophosphamide and aspirin (RACIN trial). Low-dose radiotherapy and low-dose cyclophosphamide, together with aspirin, ipilimumab and nivolumab, were given to donors. Eligibility was restricted to patients presenting with advanced solid tumors that lacked tumor-infiltrating lymphocytes.

The sequences come from PBMCs, collected after low-dose radiotherapy plus immunotherapy. The TCR was taken from a male donor with prostate cancer. The V call is TRBV6-2 or TRBV6-3, the J call TRBJ1-1; D is unclear. DNA for the CDR3: TGTGCCAGCAGCTACGCCACTGAAGCTTTCTTT. Its protein is CASSYATEAFF.